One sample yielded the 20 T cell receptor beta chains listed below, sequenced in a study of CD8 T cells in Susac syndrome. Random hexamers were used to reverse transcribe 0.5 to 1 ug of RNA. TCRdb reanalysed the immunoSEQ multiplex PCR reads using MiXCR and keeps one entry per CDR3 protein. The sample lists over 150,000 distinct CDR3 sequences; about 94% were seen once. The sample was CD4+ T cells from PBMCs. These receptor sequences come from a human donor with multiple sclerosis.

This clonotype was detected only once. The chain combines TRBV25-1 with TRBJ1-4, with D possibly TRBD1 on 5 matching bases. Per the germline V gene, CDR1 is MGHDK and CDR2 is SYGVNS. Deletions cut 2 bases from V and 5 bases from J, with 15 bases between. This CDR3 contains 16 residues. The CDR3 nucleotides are TGTGCCAGCAGTGAAAGGGGAAACGGAAGAAATGAAAAACTGTTTTTT. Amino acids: CASSERGNGRNEKLFF.

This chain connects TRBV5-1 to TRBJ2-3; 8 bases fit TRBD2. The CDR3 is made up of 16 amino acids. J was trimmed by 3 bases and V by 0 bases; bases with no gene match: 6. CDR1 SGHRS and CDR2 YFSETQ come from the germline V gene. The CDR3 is CASSLVIGLATDTQYF. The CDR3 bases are TGCGCCAGCAGCTTGGTAATTGGACTAGCAACAGATACGCAGTATTTT.

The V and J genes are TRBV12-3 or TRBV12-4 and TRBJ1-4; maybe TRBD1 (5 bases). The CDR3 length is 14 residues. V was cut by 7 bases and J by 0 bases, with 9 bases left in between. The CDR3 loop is CASTDTATNEKLFF. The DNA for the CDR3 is TGTGCCAGCACGGACACCGCAACTAATGAAAAACTGTTTTTT.

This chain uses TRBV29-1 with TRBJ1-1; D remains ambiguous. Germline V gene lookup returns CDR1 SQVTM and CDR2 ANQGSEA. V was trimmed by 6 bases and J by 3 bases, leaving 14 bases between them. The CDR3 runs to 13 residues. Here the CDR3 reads CSVRRSRDTEAFF. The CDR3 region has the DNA TGCAGCGTCCGTCGGAGCCGAGACACTGAAGCTTTCTTT.

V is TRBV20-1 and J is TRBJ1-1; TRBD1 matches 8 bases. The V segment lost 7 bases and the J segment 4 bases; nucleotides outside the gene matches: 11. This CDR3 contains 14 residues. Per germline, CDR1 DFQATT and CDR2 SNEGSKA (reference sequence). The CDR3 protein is CSGWRTGPGTEAFF. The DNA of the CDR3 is TGCAGTGGGTGGCGGACAGGGCCGGGCACTGAAGCTTTCTTT.

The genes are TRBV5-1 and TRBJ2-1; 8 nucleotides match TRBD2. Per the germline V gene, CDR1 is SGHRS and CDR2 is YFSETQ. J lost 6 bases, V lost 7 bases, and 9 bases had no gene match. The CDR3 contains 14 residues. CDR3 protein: CASALSGSSNEQFF. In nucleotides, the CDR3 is TGCGCCAGCGCCTTAAGCGGGAGCTCCAATGAGCAGTTCTTC.

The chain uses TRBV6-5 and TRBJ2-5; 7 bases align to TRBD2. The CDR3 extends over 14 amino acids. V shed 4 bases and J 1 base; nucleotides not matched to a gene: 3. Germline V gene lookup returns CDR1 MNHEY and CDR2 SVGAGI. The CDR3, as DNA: TGTGCCAGCAGTTTTGCTAGCGGCCAAGAGACCCAGTACTTC. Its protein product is CASSFASGQETQYF.

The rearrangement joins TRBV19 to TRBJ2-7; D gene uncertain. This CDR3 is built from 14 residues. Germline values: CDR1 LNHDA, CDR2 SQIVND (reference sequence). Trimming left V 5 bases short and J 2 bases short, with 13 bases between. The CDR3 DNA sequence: TGTGCCAGTAGTCTATACGCAGGAGCCTACGAGCAGTACTTC. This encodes CASSLYAGAYEQYF.

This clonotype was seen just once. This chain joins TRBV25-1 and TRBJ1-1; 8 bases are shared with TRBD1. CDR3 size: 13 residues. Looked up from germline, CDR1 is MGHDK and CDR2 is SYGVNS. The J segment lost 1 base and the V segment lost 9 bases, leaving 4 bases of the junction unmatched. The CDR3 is CASAGGWNTEAFF. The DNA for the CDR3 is TGTGCCAGTGCAGGGGGCTGGAACACTGAAGCTTTCTTT.

The CDR3 region is CASSLFSSSGKLFYEQYF. In DNA form, the CDR3 reads TGTGCCAGCAGCTTATTTTCGTCGTCCGGGAAGTTGTTCTACGAGCAGTACTTC. The V gene is TRBV7-8, the J gene TRBJ2-7, with a tentative D call TRBD2 (5 bases). This CDR3 has 18 amino acids. CDR1 and CDR2 from the germline V gene are SGHVS and FQNEAQ. V gave up 2 bases and J gave up 3 bases, with 23 bases separating them.

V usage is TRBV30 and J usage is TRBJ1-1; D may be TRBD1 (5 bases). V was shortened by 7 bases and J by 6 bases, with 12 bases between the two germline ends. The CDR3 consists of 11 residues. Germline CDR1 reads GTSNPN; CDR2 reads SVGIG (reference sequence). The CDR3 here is CAFQWGAEAFF. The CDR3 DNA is TGTGCCTTTCAGTGGGGCGCTGAAGCTTTCTTT.

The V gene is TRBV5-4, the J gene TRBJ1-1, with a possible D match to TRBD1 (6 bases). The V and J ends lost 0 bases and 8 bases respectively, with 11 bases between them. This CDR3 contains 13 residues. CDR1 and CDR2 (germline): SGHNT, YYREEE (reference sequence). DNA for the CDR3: TGTGCCAGCAGCTTGGGACAGGCAGGGGAAGCTTTCTTT. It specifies CASSLGQAGEAFF.

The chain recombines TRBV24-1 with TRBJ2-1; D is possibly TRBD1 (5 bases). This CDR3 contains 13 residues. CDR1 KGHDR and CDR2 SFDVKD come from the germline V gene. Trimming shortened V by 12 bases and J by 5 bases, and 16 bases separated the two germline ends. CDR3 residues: CASGQGADNEQFF. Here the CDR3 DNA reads TGTGCCTCCGGGCAGGGCGCGGACAATGAGCAGTTCTTC.

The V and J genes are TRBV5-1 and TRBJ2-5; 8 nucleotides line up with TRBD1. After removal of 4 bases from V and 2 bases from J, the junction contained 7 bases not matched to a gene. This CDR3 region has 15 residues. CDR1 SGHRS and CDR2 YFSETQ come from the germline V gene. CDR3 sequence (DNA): TGCGCCAGCAGCCCTCAGGGGGCGCTTCAAGAGACCCAGTACTTC. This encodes CASSPQGALQETQYF.

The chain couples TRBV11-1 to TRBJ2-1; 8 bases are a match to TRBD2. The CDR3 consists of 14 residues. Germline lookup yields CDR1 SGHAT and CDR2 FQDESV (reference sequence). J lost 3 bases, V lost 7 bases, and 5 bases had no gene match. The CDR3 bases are TGTGCCAGCACCCAGACTAGCGACTACAATGAGCAGTTCTTC. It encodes CASTQTSDYNEQFF.

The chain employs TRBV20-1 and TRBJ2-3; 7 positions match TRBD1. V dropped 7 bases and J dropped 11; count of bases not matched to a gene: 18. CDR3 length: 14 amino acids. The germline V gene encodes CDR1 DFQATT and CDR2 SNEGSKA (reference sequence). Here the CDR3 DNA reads TGCAGTGTACCGACAGGGACCCTGAACTTTGGGCAGTATTTT. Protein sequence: CSVPTGTLNFGQYF.

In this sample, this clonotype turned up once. CDR3 coding DNA: TGTGCCAGCAGGGGGACGGACGGAAACACTGAAGCTTTCTTT. It encodes CASRGTDGNTEAFF. The chain has TRBV12-3 or TRBV12-4 and TRBJ1-1; D is perhaps TRBD1 (5 bases). There are 14 residues in the CDR3. V was clipped by 6 bases and J by 2 bases, with 13 bases between them.

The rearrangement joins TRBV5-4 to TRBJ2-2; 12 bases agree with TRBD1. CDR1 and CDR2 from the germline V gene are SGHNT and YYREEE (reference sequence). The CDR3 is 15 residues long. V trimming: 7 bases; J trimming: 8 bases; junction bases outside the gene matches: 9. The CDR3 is CASGTGQGASGELFF. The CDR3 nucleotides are TGTGCCAGCGGAACGGGACAGGGGGCAAGTGGGGAGCTGTTTTTT.

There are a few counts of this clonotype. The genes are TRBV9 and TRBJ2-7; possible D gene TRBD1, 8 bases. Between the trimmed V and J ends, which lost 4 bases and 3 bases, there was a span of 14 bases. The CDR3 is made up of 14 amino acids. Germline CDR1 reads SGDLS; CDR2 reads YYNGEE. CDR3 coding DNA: TGTGCCAGCAGCCCCACAGGGGGGGGCTACGAGCAGTACTTC. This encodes CASSPTGGGYEQYF.

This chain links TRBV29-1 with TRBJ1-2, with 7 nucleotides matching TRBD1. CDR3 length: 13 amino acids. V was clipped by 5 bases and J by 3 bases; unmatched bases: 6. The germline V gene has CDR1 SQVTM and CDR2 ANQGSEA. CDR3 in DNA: TGCAGCGTTTTGACAGGGATGGACTATGGCTACACCTTC. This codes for CSVLTGMDYGYTF.